This T cell receptor beta chain was found in a study of blood T cell repertoires in COVID-19. Using immunoSEQ multiplex PCR, the repertoire was profiled, and TCRdb retains in-frame clones only, with some absent. Here the sample spans roughly 300,000 clones, 80% to 90% being singletons. The CDR3 sequence is 13 residues long. The germline V and J ends were trimmed by 8 bases and 1 base, with 13 bases remaining between them. CDR1 GTSNPN and CDR2 SVGIG come from the germline V gene (reference sequence). The sequence came from a woman between 50 and 59 years old who had recovered from COVID-19. Sequencing was done on a sample of peripheral blood. This sequence joins TRBV30 and TRBJ2-3; D may be TRBD1 (5 bases). The CDR3 spells CAGGMGRTDTQYF. CDR3 DNA: TGTGCCGGTGGTATGGGGCGCACAGATACGCAGTATTTT.